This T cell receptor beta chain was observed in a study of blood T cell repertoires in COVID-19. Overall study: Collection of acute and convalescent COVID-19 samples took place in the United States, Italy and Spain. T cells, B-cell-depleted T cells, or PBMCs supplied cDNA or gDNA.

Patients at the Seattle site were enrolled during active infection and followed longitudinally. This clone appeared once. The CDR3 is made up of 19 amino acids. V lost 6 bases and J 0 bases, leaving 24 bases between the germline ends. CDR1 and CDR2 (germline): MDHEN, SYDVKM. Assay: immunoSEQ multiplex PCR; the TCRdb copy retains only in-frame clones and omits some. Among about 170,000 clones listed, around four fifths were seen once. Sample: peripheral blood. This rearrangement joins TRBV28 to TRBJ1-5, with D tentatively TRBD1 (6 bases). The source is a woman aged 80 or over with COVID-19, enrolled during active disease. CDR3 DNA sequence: TGTGCCAGCAGCCCCAGTCGGTTCAGGGGCCGTTATAGCAATCAGCCCCAGCATTTT. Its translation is CASSPSRFRGRYSNQPQHF. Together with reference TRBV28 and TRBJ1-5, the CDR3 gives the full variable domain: DVKVTQSSRYLVKRTGEKVFLECVQDMDHENMFWYRQDPGLGLRLIYFSYDVKMKEKGDIPEGYSVSREKKERFSLILESASTNQTSMYLCASSPSRFRGRYSNQPQHFGDGTRLSIL.